This T cell receptor beta chain was retrieved from a study of human T cells and chemical hapten exposure. Study-wide results and limits: Because they had alopecia, donors may respond immunologically unlike healthy people.

Points on this clonotype: The antigen is unknown.

Documented time point: pre-sensitization, week 0. Treatment indicated: therapeutic diphenylcyclopropenone sensitization with weekly scalp DPC. The study used a library that attached unique molecular identifiers to individual cDNA molecules. MiXCR was run by TCRdb on the RACE reads, yielding one entry per CDR3 protein. The data show under 90,000 distinct CDR3 sequences, with 9.6% seen just once and around 4% held by the top ten. There are 14 residues in the CDR3. Trimming removed 3 bases at V and 0 bases at J, with 10 bases between. Germline V gene lookup returns CDR1 DFQATT and CDR2 SNEGSKA (reference sequence).

The clonotype comes from a woman aged 40 to 55 with alopecia areata. Some clones in this sample may be carry-over from other donors' samples. The sample was whole blood, taken in connection with sensitization to the hapten diphenylcyclopropenone (DPC). The genes are TRBV20-1 and TRBJ2-3; D might be TRBD2 (5 bases). CDR3 sequence: CSARAGLSTDTQYF. DNA of the CDR3: TGCAGTGCTAGGGCGGGCCTTAGCACAGATACGCAGTATTTT.